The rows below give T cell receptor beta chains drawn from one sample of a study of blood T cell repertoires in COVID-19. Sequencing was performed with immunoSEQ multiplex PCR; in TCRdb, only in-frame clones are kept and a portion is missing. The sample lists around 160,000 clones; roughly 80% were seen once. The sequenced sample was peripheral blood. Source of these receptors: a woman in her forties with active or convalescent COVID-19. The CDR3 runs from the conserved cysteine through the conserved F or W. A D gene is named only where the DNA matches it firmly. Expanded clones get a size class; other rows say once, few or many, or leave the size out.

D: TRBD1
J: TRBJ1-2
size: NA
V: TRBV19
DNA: TGTGCCAGTAGTATAGAACCGACAGGGAGGCAAGGCTACACCTTC
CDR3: CASSIEPTGRQGYTF

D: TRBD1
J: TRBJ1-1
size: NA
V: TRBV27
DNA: TGTGCCAGCAGTTTTCCGGACAGGCCGAACACTGAAGCTTTCTTT
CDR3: CASSFPDRPNTEAFF

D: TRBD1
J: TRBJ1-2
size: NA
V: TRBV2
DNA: TGTGCCAGCAGACCCCGGGACAGCTACCCTGGGGGCTACACCTTC
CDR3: CASRPRDSYPGGYTF

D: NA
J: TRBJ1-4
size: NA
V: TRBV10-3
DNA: TGTGCCATCAGTGAGCGGGGGACTAATGAAAAACTGTTTTTT
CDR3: CAISERGTNEKLFF

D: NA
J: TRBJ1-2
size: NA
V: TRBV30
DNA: TGTGCCTGGGAGGAACAGTCTAACTATGGCTACACCTTC
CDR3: CAWEEQSNYGYTF

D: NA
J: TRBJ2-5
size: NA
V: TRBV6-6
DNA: TGTGCCAGCAGTCCGGGACTCGCCCAAGAGACCCAGTACTTC
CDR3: CASSPGLAQETQYF

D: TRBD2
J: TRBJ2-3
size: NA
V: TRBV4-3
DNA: TGCGCCAGCAGCCAAGATAGTACGGTAGCGGGAGGGCCCGATACGCAGTATTTT
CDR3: CASSQDSTVAGGPDTQYF

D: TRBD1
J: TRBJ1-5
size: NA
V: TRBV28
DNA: TGTGCCAGCAGTTTAGGTATGACAGGGGGCAATCAGCCCCAGCATTTT
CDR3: CASSLGMTGGNQPQHF

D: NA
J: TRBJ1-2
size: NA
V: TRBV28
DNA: TGTGCCAGCAGTCCCGGGGGGCTTGGCTACACCTTC
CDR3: CASSPGGLGYTF

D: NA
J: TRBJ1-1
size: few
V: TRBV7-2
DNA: TGTGCCAGCAGCTTAGGTGGGGGCGCGAACACTGAAGCTTTCTTT
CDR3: CASSLGGGANTEAFF

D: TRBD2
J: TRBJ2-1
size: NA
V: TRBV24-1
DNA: TGTGCCACCAGTGACCCGCGGTGGCTAGCGGGAGGGCCGATCAATGAGCAGTTCTTC
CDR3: CATSDPRWLAGGPINEQFF

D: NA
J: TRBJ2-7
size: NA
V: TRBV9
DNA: TGTGCCAGCAGCCCGCGACAGAGCTCCTACGAGCAGTACTTC
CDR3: CASSPRQSSYEQYF

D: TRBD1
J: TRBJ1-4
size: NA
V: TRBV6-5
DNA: TGTGCCAGCAGAGGGGGCACTAATGAAAAACTGTTTTTT
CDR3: CASRGGTNEKLFF

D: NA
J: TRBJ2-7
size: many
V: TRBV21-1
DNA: TGTGCCAGCAGCGAGGGACAGGAGTTTGGCGAGCAGTACTTC
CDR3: CASSEGQEFGEQYF

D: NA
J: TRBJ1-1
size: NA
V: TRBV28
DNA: TGTGCCAGCAGTTTAGCCCCTGACAGGGAAGCTTTCTTT
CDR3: CASSLAPDREAFF

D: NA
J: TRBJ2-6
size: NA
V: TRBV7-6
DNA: TGTGCCAGCAGCTTAGCAGGGTCCGGGACTGGGGCCAACGTCCTGACTTTC
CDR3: CASSLAGSGTGANVLTF

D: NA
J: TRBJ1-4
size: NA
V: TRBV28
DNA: TGTGCCAGCAGTTTAGGGGGCACTAATGAAAAACTGTTTTTT
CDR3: CASSLGGTNEKLFF

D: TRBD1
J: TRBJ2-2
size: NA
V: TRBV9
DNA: TGTGCCAGCAGCTCGACTATGACAGGGCTTTACACCGGGGAGCTGTTTTTT
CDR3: CASSSTMTGLYTGELFF

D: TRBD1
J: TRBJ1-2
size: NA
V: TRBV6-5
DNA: TGTGCCAGCAGTTCATACAGGGGTTCGGGCTATGGCTACACCTTC
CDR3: CASSSYRGSGYGYTF

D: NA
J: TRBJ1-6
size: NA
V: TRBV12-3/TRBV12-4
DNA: TGTGCCAGCAGTTTCAACAGGAATTCACCCCTCCACTTT
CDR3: CASSFNRNSPLHF

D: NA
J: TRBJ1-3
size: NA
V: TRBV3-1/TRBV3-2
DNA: TGTGCCAGCAGCCAAGATGGAGCAGGGGCGGCCCCCATATATTTT
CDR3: CASSQDGAGAAPIYF

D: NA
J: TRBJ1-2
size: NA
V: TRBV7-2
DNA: TGTGCCAGCAGCTACGATGGATTAGGCCGGGACTATGGCTACACCTTC
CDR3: CASSYDGLGRDYGYTF

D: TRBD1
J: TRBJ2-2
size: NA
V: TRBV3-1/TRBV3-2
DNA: TGTGCCAGCAGCCCCGCAGGGGGCTGGGACACCGGGGAGCTGTTTTTT
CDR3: CASSPAGGWDTGELFF

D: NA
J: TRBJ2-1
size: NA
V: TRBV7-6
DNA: TGTGCCAGCAGCACCGGACTTACCGCCGTTTACAATGAGCAGTTCTTC
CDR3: CASSTGLTAVYNEQFF

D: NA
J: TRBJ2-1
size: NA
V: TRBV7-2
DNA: TGTGCCAGCAGCTTAAGGGGGGGGAAGCGGTTCTTC
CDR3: CASSLRGGKRFF

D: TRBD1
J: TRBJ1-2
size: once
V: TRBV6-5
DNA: TGTGCCAGCAGTCCACACAGGGGGGGTGGCTATGGCTACACCTTC
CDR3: CASSPHRGGGYGYTF

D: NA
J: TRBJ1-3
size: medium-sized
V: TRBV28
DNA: TGTGCCAGCAGTGGGGGGGGGATCGGCGGCGTACCTGGAAACACCATATATTTT
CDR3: CASSGGGIGGVPGNTIYF

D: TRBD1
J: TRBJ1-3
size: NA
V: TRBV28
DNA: TGTGCCAGCAGTTTGGCGGGCCAGGGGGGCCACACCATATATTTT
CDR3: CASSLAGQGGHTIYF

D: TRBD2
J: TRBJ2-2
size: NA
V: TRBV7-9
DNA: TGTGCCAGCAGCCCCTTGGGGGGGGCGGGGGGGCCGAACACCGGGGAGCTGTTTTTT
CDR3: CASSPLGGAGGPNTGELFF

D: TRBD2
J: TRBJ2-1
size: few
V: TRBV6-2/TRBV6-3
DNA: TGTGCCAGCAGTTACATGGCGCGGGGGGGCGATGAGCAGTTCTTC
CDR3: CASSYMARGGDEQFF

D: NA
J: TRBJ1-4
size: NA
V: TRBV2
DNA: TGTGCCCTAAGGCAGGGGGAAAAACTGTTTTTT
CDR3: CALRQGEKLFF

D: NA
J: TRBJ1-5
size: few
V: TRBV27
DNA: TGTGCCAGCAGTGACGGACAGCCTCAGCCCCAGCATTTT
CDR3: CASSDGQPQPQHF

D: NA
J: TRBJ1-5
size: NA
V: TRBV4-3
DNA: TGCGCCAGCAGCCAAGTTTTCGGGAACAATCAGCCCCAGCATTTT
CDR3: CASSQVFGNNQPQHF

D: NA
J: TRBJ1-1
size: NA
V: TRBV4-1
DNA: TGCGCCAGCAGCCAACTTTGGAGGGAGCACACTGAAGCTTTCTTT
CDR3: CASSQLWREHTEAFF

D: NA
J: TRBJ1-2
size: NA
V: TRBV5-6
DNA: TGTGCCAGCAGCTTACAGGGTTTGTCCTACTACACCTTC
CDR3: CASSLQGLSYYTF

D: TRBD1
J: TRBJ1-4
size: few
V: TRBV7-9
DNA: TGTGCCAGCAGCCGGGACAGGGGGACTGAAAAACTGTTTTTT
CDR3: CASSRDRGTEKLFF

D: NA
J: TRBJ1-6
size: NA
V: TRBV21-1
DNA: TGTGCCAGCAGCAAAAGGGCCGAGACAGGGCCGATTACCTATAATTCACCCCTCCACTTT
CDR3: CASSKRAETGPITYNSPLHF

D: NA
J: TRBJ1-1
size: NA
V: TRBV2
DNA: TGTGCCAGCAGTGAAGCGCGGCAGAACACTGAAGCTTTCTTT
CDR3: CASSEARQNTEAFF

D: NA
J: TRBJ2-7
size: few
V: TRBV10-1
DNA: TGCGCCAGCAGTGAGGTCAGTACCTACGAGCAGTACTTC
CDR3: CASSEVSTYEQYF

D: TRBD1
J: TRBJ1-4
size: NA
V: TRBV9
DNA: TGTGCCAGCAGCTCTACCGGGACAGGGATAAATGAAAAACTGTTTTTT
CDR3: CASSSTGTGINEKLFF

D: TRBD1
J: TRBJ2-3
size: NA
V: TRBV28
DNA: TGTGCCAGCAGCCCCCAGGGGGCCTTTAGCACAGATACGCAGTATTTT
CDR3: CASSPQGAFSTDTQYF